This T cell receptor (beta chain) comes out of a study of immune cell composition in non-small cell lung cancer. General study results and limits: Lung squamous cell carcinoma tumours had significantly higher top 10 clone scores and productive clonality than lung adenocarcinoma. Tumour-associated clones >0.5% occurred in approximately 32% of adenocarcinomas, 75% of squamous. It was not proven that tumour-reactive clones equal dominant tumour-associated clones.

The CDR3 runs to 13 residues. Germline CDR1 SGHTA, CDR2 FQGNSA. V was clipped by 3 bases and J by 6 bases, with 6 bases between them. Produced via immunoSEQ multiplex PCR; TCRdb's table is partial and in-frame only. Of nearly 7,000 clones listed, 70% are singletons. As for this clone: What it recognizes is unknown.

The sample was lung tumor tissue. V usage is TRBV7-2 and J usage is TRBJ1-6, with unresolved D. The sequence came from a human donor with non-small cell lung cancer. CDR3 protein: CASSFGGNSPLHF. The CDR3 DNA is TGTGCCAGCAGCTTCGGTGGTAATTCACCCCTCCACTTT. The whole variable domain, filled in from reference TRBV7-2 and TRBJ1-6, reads GAGVSQSPSNKVTEKGKDVELRCDPISGHTALYWYRQSLGQGLEFLIYFQGNSAPDKSGLPSDRFSAERTGGSVSTLTIQRTQQEDSAVYLCASSFGGNSPLHFGNGTRLTVT.